The 9 T cell receptor beta chains in this list originate from one sample, sequenced in a study of OX40 agonist ivuxolimab in advanced cancers. The repertoire was sequenced with immunoSEQ multiplex PCR; TCRdb's copy has only in-frame clones and lacks some. Altogether some 94,000 clones are present, 90% to 97% being singletons, with the ten largest covering just over 2%. Specimen: CD4+ or CD8+ T cells sorted from blood, collected in a trial of the OX40 agonist ivuxolimab. The receptor source for this set is an adult with an advanced solid tumor such as melanoma, head and neck, liver or kidney cancer.

V is TRBV28 and J is TRBJ2-2; no reliable D call. The germline CDR1 and CDR2 sequences are MDHEN and SYDVKM. This CDR3 contains 12 residues. V lost 5 bases and J 3 bases, leaving 4 bases between the germline ends. In DNA form, the CDR3 reads TGTGCCAGCAGTCTGGACACCGGGGAGCTGTTTTTT. Residues: CASSLDTGELFF.

The J gene is TRBJ2-7, the V gene TRBV28, with D possibly matching TRBD1 (6 bases). Trimming took 8 bases from V and 0 from J, leaving 11 bases between them. The germline gives CDR1 MDHEN, CDR2 SYDVKM. The CDR3 totals 13 residues. This CDR3 is CASEGHRSYEQYF. CDR3 nucleotides: TGTGCCAGCGAGGGACATCGCTCCTACGAGCAGTACTTC.

The V gene is TRBV6-1, the J gene TRBJ2-3; D remains unclear. The germline CDR1 and CDR2 sequences are MNHNS and SASEGT. Trimming cost V 1 base and J 2 bases, with 13 bases left between them. The CDR3 runs to 16 residues. The CDR3 nucleotides read TGTGCCAGCAGTGAAGGTCTCGACCTCTTCACAGATACGCAGTATTTT. Translation: CASSEGLDLFTDTQYF.

The chain is built from TRBV27 and TRBJ1-1, with D unclear. From germline, CDR1 is MNHEY and CDR2 SMNVEV (reference sequence). The V end lost 0 bases, the J end lost 3 bases, and 8 bases lay between the germline ends. The CDR3 runs 14 residues. CDR3 region: CASSLSTGHTEAFF. The CDR3 DNA reads TGTGCCAGCAGTTTATCGACCGGGCACACTGAAGCTTTCTTT.

The genes are TRBV27 and TRBJ1-2; the D gene is possibly TRBD1 (6 bases). CDR1 is MNHEY and CDR2 is SMNVEV in the germline V gene (reference sequence). The CDR3 contains 14 residues. V shed 0 bases and J shed 3 bases, with 8 bases lying between them. The CDR3 nucleotides are TGTGCCAGCAGTTTATCGTGGACAGACTATGGCTACACCTTC. It yields the protein CASSLSWTDYGYTF.

The gene calls are TRBV6-1 and TRBJ2-5; D gene unclear. Deletions cut 0 bases from V and 5 bases from J, with 10 bases between. Germline-derived CDR1 and CDR2 are MNHNS and SASEGT. The CDR3 contains 14 residues. The CDR3 DNA reads as TGTGCCAGCAGTGAAGCTCAGCTAGAGGAGACCCAGTACTTC. Its translation is CASSEAQLEETQYF.

The V and J genes are TRBV2 and TRBJ1-2; possibly TRBD1 for D (6 bases). The germline V gene encodes CDR1 SNHLY and CDR2 FYNNEI. The V gene lost 6 bases and the J gene lost 7 bases, with 18 bases spanning the gap. The CDR3 totals 14 residues. The CDR3 coding sequence is TGTGCCAGCAGCGCCGGGGGGGGCCCCATTGGCTACACCTTC. Amino acids: CASSAGGGPIGYTF.

The chain has TRBV4-3 and TRBJ1-5, with 10 bases fitting TRBD1. CDR1 LGHNA and CDR2 YSLEER come from the germline V gene. The CDR3 length is 15 residues. V gave up 3 bases and J gave up 3 bases; unmatched junction bases: 2. CDR3: CASSQDRGDNQPQHF. CDR3 DNA: TGCGCCAGCAGCCAGGACAGGGGGGACAATCAGCCCCAGCATTTT.

J is TRBJ1-1 and V is TRBV7-3; 7 nucleotides agree with TRBD1. CDR1 and CDR2 from the germline V gene are SGHTA and FQGTGA. CDR3 length: 13 residues. Trimming took 0 bases from V and 7 from J; bases not matched to a gene: 2. This CDR3 is CASSLTGDSEAFF. The CDR3 DNA follows: TGTGCCAGCAGCTTAACGGGGGACAGTGAAGCTTTCTTT.